This T cell receptor beta chain was obtained from a study of OX40 agonist ivuxolimab in advanced cancers. Findings and limits, study-wide: Expanded peripheral T cells had an undetermined antigen specificity. Patients with a partial response at 0.1-3.0 mg/kg had among the lowest clonal expansion.

The data were produced by immunoSEQ multiplex PCR, yet TCRdb's version contains in-frame clones alone and is incomplete. Here the sample spans fewer than 25,000 clones, roughly 85% being singletons. J was trimmed by 2 bases and V by 2 bases; bases with no gene match: 6. The length of the CDR3 is 17 residues. Germline values: CDR1 LNHDA, CDR2 SQIVND (reference sequence). With respect to this clone: Its antigen is undetermined.

The source material was CD4+ or CD8+ T cells sorted from blood, sampled in a trial of the OX40 agonist ivuxolimab. The TCR originated in an adult with an advanced solid tumor such as melanoma, head and neck, liver or kidney cancer. The chain uses TRBV19 and TRBJ1-2; 12 bases fit TRBD1. The CDR3: CASSIFGTGGRNYGYTF. CDR3 nucleotide sequence: TGTGCCAGTAGTATATTCGGGACAGGGGGCAGGAACTATGGCTACACCTTC.